This T cell receptor (beta chain) appears in the sequencing data of a study of T cell repertoires in cytomegalovirus infection. This clonotype came up many times. Via MiXCR, TCRdb re-called the reads, giving one row per CDR3 protein. The sample has under 350,000 distinct CDR3 sequences, roughly a tenth seen once; the top ten hold 2.5%. The sample was PBMCs. This TCR derives from a human donor in good health (CMV status not recorded). Some clones in this sample may be carry-over from other donors' samples.

The CDR3 region is CASSEPGQSGNTIYF. The CDR3 nucleotides are TGTGCCAGCAGTGAACCGGGACAGTCTGGAAACACCATATATTTT. This chain connects TRBV25-1 to TRBJ1-3; 7 bases match TRBD1. Losses at the gene ends were 2 bases for V and 1 base for J; bases not matched to a gene: 2. Germline CDR1 is MGHDK and CDR2 is SYGVNS. The CDR3 has 15 residues.